A single sample is the source of the 23 T cell receptor beta chains below, sequenced in a study of identical twins. TCRdb re-called the 5' RACE reads through MiXCR, storing one row per CDR3 protein. Of approximately 240,000 distinct CDR3 sequences listed, roughly 13% are singletons. Sequenced material: memory (CD45RO+) T cells sorted from blood. The receptor source for this set is a woman aged 18-29 years in good health.

The chain combines TRBV7-9 with TRBJ2-4; 11 positions match TRBD2. This CDR3 has 13 residues. V was clipped by 5 bases and J by 8 bases; unmatched bases: 2. Germline CDR1 SEHNR, CDR2 FQNEAQ (reference sequence). The chain's CDR3 is CASSASGRYIQYF. In DNA form, the CDR3 reads TGTGCCAGCAGCGCTAGCGGGAGGTACATTCAGTACTTC. Full variable domain (remainder filled in from reference TRBV7-9 and TRBJ2-4): DTGVSQNPRHKITKRGQNVTFRCDPISEHNRLYWYRQTLGQGPEFLTYFQNEAQLEKSRLLSDRFSAERPKGSFSTLEIQRTEQGDSAMYLCASSASGRYIQYFGAGTRLSVL.

This clonotype was counted at least ten times. The J gene is TRBJ2-3, the V gene TRBV9; D is undetermined. This CDR3 is 12 amino acids long. The germline V and J ends were trimmed by 3 bases and 0 bases, with 2 bases remaining between them. Germline V gene sequence: CDR1 SGDLS, CDR2 YYNGEE. This CDR3 is CASSASTDTQYF. CDR3 in DNA: TGTGCCAGCAGCGCTAGCACAGATACGCAGTATTTT. The variable domain in full, with the rest retrieved from reference TRBV9 and TRBJ2-3, is DSGVTQTPKHLITATGQRVTLRCSPRSGDLSVYWYQQSLDQGLQFLIQYYNGEERAKGNILERFSAQQFPDLHSELNLSSLELGDSALYFCASSASTDTQYFGPGTRLTVL.

The chain is built from TRBV20-1 and TRBJ2-7, with D tentatively TRBD1 or TRBD2 (5 bases each). In germline, CDR1 is DFQATT, CDR2 SNEGSKA (reference sequence). The V gene lost 1 base and the J gene lost 6 bases, with 19 bases spanning the gap. This CDR3 contains 15 residues. The CDR3 spells CSARAGTRYLSEQYF. CDR3 DNA sequence: TGCAGTGCTAGAGCCGGGACCCGTTATCTTAGCGAGCAGTACTTC.

This clonotype was recorded a few times. The V call is TRBV29-1, the J call TRBJ1-5, with TRBD1 matching over 7 bases. CDR1 and CDR2 (germline): SQVTM, ANQGSEA. V dropped 4 bases and J dropped 4; count of bases not matched to a gene: 4. The CDR3 extends over 13 amino acids. The CDR3: CSVGGQVNQPQHF. CDR3 coding DNA: TGCAGCGTTGGCGGACAGGTAAATCAGCCCCAGCATTTT.

This clonotype has a handful of counts. The chain combines TRBV27 with TRBJ2-1, with 8 bases matching TRBD1. The CDR3 extends over 15 amino acids. Unmatched junction bases numbered 10, after V lost 3 bases and J lost 9 bases. The germline V gene encodes CDR1 MNHEY and CDR2 SMNVEV (reference sequence). As DNA, the CDR3 is TGTGCCAGCAGTTTCTTAGGTCCAACAGGGGGTGAGCAGTTCTTC. Protein product: CASSFLGPTGGEQFF.

The rearrangement joins TRBV12-3 or TRBV12-4 to TRBJ2-3, with a tentative D call TRBD2 (5 bases). V was shortened by 6 bases and J by 4 bases, with 14 bases between the two germline ends. The CDR3 loop spans 14 amino acids. For the CDR3, the DNA is TGTGCCAGCAGCCCCGGGATTTCCCCAGATACGCAGTATTTT. Translation gives CASSPGISPDTQYF.

V gene TRBV5-5 combines with J gene TRBJ2-3; 11 positions match TRBD2. The CDR3 runs to 17 residues. V gave up 1 base and J gave up 4 bases; unmatched junction bases: 8. Germline V gene sequence: CDR1 SGHKS, CDR2 YYEKEE (reference sequence). This chain's CDR3 is CASSLIVTSGSADTQYF. As DNA, the CDR3 is TGTGCCAGCAGCTTGATCGTCACTAGCGGGAGCGCAGATACGCAGTATTTT.

This clonotype is labeled medium-sized. The rearrangement uses TRBV15 and TRBJ2-7; 7 nucleotides align to TRBD1. The CDR3 extends over 15 amino acids. V was pared by 0 bases and J by 1 base, with 3 bases of the junction left unmatched. In germline, CDR1 is LNHNV, CDR2 YYDKDF (reference sequence). The CDR3 loop is CATSREAGGSYEQYF. In DNA form, the CDR3 reads TGTGCCACCAGCAGAGAAGCAGGGGGATCCTACGAGCAGTACTTC. Complete variable domain (other parts from reference TRBV15 and TRBJ2-7): DAMVIQNPRYQVTQFGKPVTLSCSQTLNHNVMYWYQQKSSQAPKLLFHYYDKDFNNEADTPDNFQSRRPNTSFCFLDIRSPGLGDTAMYLCATSREAGGSYEQYFGPGTRLTVT.

The rearrangement joins TRBV21-1 to TRBJ1-6; the table gives TRBD1 as D, unverified against the DNA. TRBV21-1 counts as a pseudogene. The CDR3 contains 9 residues. The CDR3 sequence is CASSNPVAF. The CDR3 nucleotides read TGTGCCAGCAGCAATCCCGTCGCCTTT.

This clonotype was found a few times. V usage is TRBV6-2 or TRBV6-3 and J usage is TRBJ2-2, with 7 bases that match TRBD1. The V and J ends lost 7 bases and 1 base, in that order; junction bases with no gene match: 6. CDR3 length equals 15 residues. In germline, CDR1 is MNHEY, CDR2 SVGEGT. The CDR3 is CASTPGQLNTGELFF. CDR3 DNA: TGTGCCAGCACGCCGGGACAGCTGAACACCGGGGAGCTGTTTTTT.

This clonotype was recorded once. The V call is TRBV9, the J call TRBJ2-3, with D tentatively TRBD1 (7 bases). The CDR3 is made up of 18 amino acids. Germline assignment: CDR1 SGDLS and CDR2 YYNGEE. The V end lost 3 bases, the J end lost 2 bases, and 22 bases lay between the germline ends. CDR3 protein: CASSALFGRGRYTDTQYF. For the CDR3, the DNA is TGTGCCAGCAGCGCCCTCTTTGGCAGGGGGAGGTACACAGATACGCAGTATTTT. The full variable domain, with the rest looked up from reference TRBV9 and TRBJ2-3, is DSGVTQTPKHLITATGQRVTLRCSPRSGDLSVYWYQQSLDQGLQFLIQYYNGEERAKGNILERFSAQQFPDLHSELNLSSLELGDSALYFCASSALFGRGRYTDTQYFGPGTRLTVL.

This chain uses TRBV20-1 with TRBJ2-1; 8 bases fit TRBD2. V gave up 4 bases and J gave up 6 bases; unmatched junction bases: 11. Germline loops: CDR1 DFQATT, CDR2 SNEGSKA (reference sequence). The CDR3 spans 15 residues. The CDR3 DNA reads TGCAGTGCTACTAGCGGGTTGGTATCCCCCAATGAGCAGTTCTTC. It is translated as CSATSGLVSPNEQFF.

The chain combines TRBV20-1 with TRBJ2-3; TRBD2 matches at 8 bases. The CDR3 runs 14 residues. With V trimmed by 3 bases and J by 1 base, 3 bases remained unmatched. The V gene's germline CDR1 is DFQATT and CDR2 SNEGSKA (reference sequence). Written as DNA, the CDR3 is TGCAGTGCTAGTGGTAGCGGGGGCACAGATACGCAGTATTTT. Its translation is CSASGSGGTDTQYF.

The chain uses TRBV20-1 and TRBJ2-7, with TRBD2 matching over 8 bases. Germline values: CDR1 DFQATT, CDR2 SNEGSKA (reference sequence). This CDR3 has 15 residues. With 0 bases clipped from V and 3 bases from J, the junction kept 7 bases outside the gene matches. The CDR3 spells CSAREGSGTSYEQYF. The CDR3 coding sequence is TGCAGTGCTAGAGAGGGGAGCGGGACTAGCTACGAGCAGTACTTC.

This clonotype was found a few times. The genes are TRBV20-1 and TRBJ2-1; TRBD2 matches 8 bases. Germline V gene sequence: CDR1 DFQATT, CDR2 SNEGSKA (reference sequence). The CDR3 spans 15 residues. Trimming cost V 0 bases and J 5 bases; bases outside gene matches: 6. This CDR3 is CSARDPGRAHNEQFF. The CDR3 DNA reads as TGCAGTGCTAGAGATCCCGGGAGGGCCCACAATGAGCAGTTCTTC.

This chain links TRBV3-1 with TRBJ2-7; no reliable D call. From germline, CDR1 is LGHDT and CDR2 YNNKEL (reference sequence). This CDR3 has 12 residues. Trimming removed 1 base at V and 7 bases at J, with 8 bases between. The CDR3 spells CASSQVGREQYF. For the CDR3, the DNA is TGTGCCAGCAGCCAAGTAGGACGGGAGCAGTACTTC.

This clonotype has ten or more counts. V is TRBV12-3 or TRBV12-4 and J is TRBJ2-3, with D possibly matching TRBD2 (6 bases). The CDR3 runs to 14 residues. The ends were cut back, 5 bases at V and 6 bases at J, with 15 bases in the middle. CDR3 nucleotide sequence: TGTGCCAGCAGTGCCCGAAGGGAGGCGGATACGCAGTATTTT. Translated, it gives CASSARREADTQYF.

The V gene is TRBV29-1, the J gene TRBJ2-1, with unresolved D. Germline V gives CDR1 SQVTM, CDR2 ANQGSEA. Trimming shortened V by 8 bases and J by 0 bases, and 5 bases separated the two germline ends. The CDR3 contains 11 residues. The CDR3 protein is CSSSSYNEQFF. CDR3 nucleotide sequence: TGCAGCTCGAGCTCCTACAATGAGCAGTTCTTC.

The chain couples TRBV6-2 or TRBV6-3 to TRBJ2-7; a weak D match, TRBD2 (5 bases). The CDR3 is 11 amino acids. CDR1 and CDR2 (germline): MNHEY, SVGEGT. The ends were cut back, 10 bases at V and 2 bases at J, with 9 bases in the middle. CDR3 loop: CATGMAYEQYF. In nucleotides, the CDR3 is TGTGCCACGGGGATGGCCTACGAGCAGTACTTC.

The chain links TRBV9 to TRBJ2-1; possible D gene TRBD1, 6 bases. Trimming removed 3 bases at V and 0 bases at J, with 28 bases between. Germline values: CDR1 SGDLS, CDR2 YYNGEE. This CDR3 has 21 residues. This CDR3 reads CASSARGGHAQGTSSYNEQFF. As DNA, the CDR3 is TGTGCCAGCAGCGCTCGAGGAGGACATGCTCAGGGGACGAGCTCCTACAATGAGCAGTTCTTC.

This clonotype was picked up a small number of times. The chain is built from TRBV7-2 and TRBJ1-5; tentative D call: TRBD1 (5 bases). Trimming pared 4 bases from V and 10 bases from J, leaving 20 bases between. The CDR3 is made up of 15 amino acids. CDR1 and CDR2 from the germline V gene are SGHTA and FQGNSA. This CDR3 reads CASSSGGGRLGPQHF. The CDR3 bases are TGTGCCAGCAGCTCTGGGGGGGGACGTCTAGGTCCCCAGCATTTT.

The chain is built from TRBV4-3 and TRBJ2-7; possibly TRBD1 or TRBD2 for D (5 bases each). This CDR3 is built from 18 residues. Trimming took off 0 bases at V and 3 bases at J, with 21 bases between the two ends. Germline V lookup: CDR1 LGHNA, CDR2 YSLEER. CDR3 coding DNA: TGCGCCAGCAGCCAAGACTTCCCCGCCTGGGACGGAGTCTACGAGCAGTACTTC. It codes for CASSQDFPAWDGVYEQYF.

V is TRBV19 and J is TRBJ1-1; TRBD1 matches at 7 bases. CDR3 length: 14 residues. Germline V CDR1 and CDR2: LNHDA, SQIVND (reference sequence). With 4 bases clipped from V and 2 bases from J, the junction kept 4 bases outside the gene matches. The CDR3 coding sequence is TGTGCCAGTAGTAGGGACAGCAAAAACACTGAAGCTTTCTTT. Amino acids: CASSRDSKNTEAFF.